A selection of T cell receptor beta chains follows, all from one sample in a study of Tregs in tolerant kidney transplant recipients. Sequencing used immunoSEQ multiplex PCR; TCRdb keeps in-frame clones, though not all of them. This table holds 35,000 to 55,000 clones, about 90% found once. The sample taken for sequencing was Tregs from blood. These receptors were collected from a human donor in good health. CDR3s include the opening cysteine and the closing phenylalanine or tryptophan. A D gene is named only where the DNA matches it firmly. Only some rows state a clone size, as once, few, many or a class for expanded clones.

>TRBJ1-2|few|-|TRBV30
TGTGCCTGGAGTGTGGGAGGGAATGGCTACACCTTC
CAWSVGGNGYTF
>TRBJ1-2|-|-|TRBV7-9
TGTGCCAGCAGCTTAAGAGAGGCGTTCTATGGCTACACCTTC
CASSLREAFYGYTF
>TRBJ1-2|-|-|TRBV6-9
TGTGCCATCTTAGGCGGGTATGGCTACACCTTC
CAILGGYGYTF
>TRBJ2-7|-|-|TRBV18
TGTGCCAGCTCACCCAGGACCCGCCATTACGAGCAGTACTTC
CASSPRTRHYEQYF
>TRBJ1-6|-|TRBD1|TRBV30
TGTGCCTGGACCCGGACAGGGACAGATAATTCACCCCTCCACTTT
CAWTRTGTDNSPLHF
>TRBJ2-5|-|TRBD1|TRBV11-3
TGTGCCAGCAGCCCTGGACAGGGAACCCAAGAGACCCAGTACTTC
CASSPGQGTQETQYF
>TRBJ1-5|-|-|TRBV6-5
TGTGCCAGCAGTGACTCTTGGGGCAATCAGCCCCAGCATTTT
CASSDSWGNQPQHF
>TRBJ2-5|-|TRBD2|TRBV19
TGTGCCAGTAGATTAAGCGGGACCCAAGAGACCCAGTACTTC
CASRLSGTQETQYF
>TRBJ1-2|-|-|TRBV18
TGTGCCAGCTCACCCCAGGCGTACTCCTATGGCTACACCTTC
CASSPQAYSYGYTF
>TRBJ1-1|-|-|TRBV18
TGTGCCAGCTCACCACTGCTGGGAACAGTGGCTGAAGCTTTCTTT
CASSPLLGTVAEAFF
>TRBJ1-1|-|TRBD1|TRBV5-1
TGCGCCAGCAGCCTTGACAGGGCTCTGACTGAAGCTTTCTTT
CASSLDRALTEAFF
>TRBJ2-7|-|TRBD2|TRBV2
TGTGCCAGCATGGGGAGGGCCTACGAGCAGTACTTC
CASMGRAYEQYF
>TRBJ2-1|few|TRBD2|TRBV7-9
TGTGCCAGCAGCTTAGCAACTCTAGTCACTAGCGGGAGCTACAATGAGCAGTTCTTC
CASSLATLVTSGSYNEQFF
>TRBJ1-2|-|-|TRBV7-2
TGTGCCAGCAGCTTCCCCCCGGCGCGATCGTATGGCTACACCTTC
CASSFPPARSYGYTF
>TRBJ1-6|-|TRBD1|TRBV5-1
TGCGCCAGCAGCTTGGGGCAGGGGGGATCACCCCTCCACTTT
CASSLGQGGSPLHF
>TRBJ1-1|-|-|TRBV5-1
TGCGCCAGCAGCGAACCGAACACTGAAGCTTTCTTT
CASSEPNTEAFF
>TRBJ1-2|-|-|TRBV25-1
TGTGCCAGCAGTGAACAGGCCGCTAACTATGGCTACACCTTC
CASSEQAANYGYTF
>TRBJ2-3|-|TRBD2|TRBV7-7
TGTGCTAGCAGCTTACGGGGGGGTACGCAGTATTTT
CASSLRGGTQYF
>TRBJ1-1|once|-|TRBV6-6
TGTGCCAGCAGGCCCTCTGGGCAGTCCCTCCGAGCTTTCTTT
CASRPSGQSLRAFF
>TRBJ2-2|-|TRBD2|TRBV5-1
TGCGCCAGCAGCTTGGCTCGGACTAGCGGGGGGACCGGGGAGCTGTTTTTT
CASSLARTSGGTGELFF
>TRBJ2-3|-|-|TRBV20-1
TGCAGTGCTAGCGGGGAGAATACGCAGTATTTT
CSASGENTQYF
>TRBJ2-2|-|-|TRBV4-1
TGCGCCAGCAGCCAAGTACTCCGAACTACCCCCACCGGGGAGCTGTTTTTT
CASSQVLRTTPTGELFF
>TRBJ1-2|-|TRBD1|TRBV5-1
TGCGCCAGCAGGGGGACACAGGGGTCCTATGGCTACACCTTC
CASRGTQGSYGYTF
>TRBJ2-7|-|-|TRBV6-5
TGTGCCAGCAGCCGGCCGCGGGCAGGGCTAAGCGAGCAGTACTTC
CASSRPRAGLSEQYF
>TRBJ2-5|-|-|TRBV19
TGTGCCAGTAGTAACGGAGAGACCCAGTACTTC
CASSNGETQYF
>TRBJ1-1|few|-|TRBV9
TGTGCCAGCAGCCCAACCCCGGGTGGGAACACTGAAGCTTTCTTT
CASSPTPGGNTEAFF
>TRBJ1-1|-|-|TRBV5-1
TGCGCCAGCAGCCTCCTACAGGGCCTGAACACTGAAGCTTTCTTT
CASSLLQGLNTEAFF
>TRBJ1-2|-|-|TRBV5-4
TGTGCCAGCAGCTTGGCCTTCTACAGGGAGGCCGCGTCAGGCTACACCTTC
CASSLAFYREAASGYTF
>TRBJ1-1|-|-|TRBV5-1
TGCGCCAGCAGCTTGTATGGGGCGAACACTGAAGCTTTCTTT
CASSLYGANTEAFF
>TRBJ1-1|-|-|TRBV7-3
TGTGCCAGCAGCTTATCAGGGGCGACTGAAGCTTTCTTT
CASSLSGATEAFF
>TRBJ2-7|-|-|TRBV2
TGTGCCAGCAGTGAAAGACCTAGCTACTACGAGCAGTACTTC
CASSERPSYYEQYF
>TRBJ1-4|-|TRBD1|TRBV6-5
TGTGCCAGCAGCTACAGGGGGCCGAGGGTTATTGAAAAACTGTTTTTT
CASSYRGPRVIEKLFF
>TRBJ1-5|-|TRBD1|TRBV5-1
TGCGCCAGCAGCTCAGGGACAGGGGGTCAGCCCCAGCATTTT
CASSSGTGGQPQHF
>TRBJ2-2|-|-|TRBV11-2
TGTGCCAGCAGCTTAGTGGTAGTCGGGGAGCTGTTTTTT
CASSLVVVGELFF
>TRBJ2-3|-|-|TRBV5-8
TGTGCCAGCAGCTTGGCCGGCAGGGCGGGAGATACGCAGTATTTT
CASSLAGRAGDTQYF
>TRBJ1-2|once|-|TRBV18
TGTGCCAGCTCACCCGACGGTGACTATGGCTACACCTTC
CASSPDGDYGYTF
>TRBJ1-3|-|-|TRBV5-4
TGTGCCAGCAGCCGCGGGGGGGGCGGGGGAAACACCATATATTTT
CASSRGGGGGNTIYF
>TRBJ1-2|-|TRBD1|TRBV7-9
TGTGCCAGCAGCCGGTACGAACAGGGGCCGACGAACTATGGCTACACCTTC
CASSRYEQGPTNYGYTF
>TRBJ1-4|few|TRBD1|TRBV6-1
TGTGCCAGCAGCCGCGACAGGGAGGGAGGTGAAAAACTGTTTTTT
CASSRDREGGEKLFF
>TRBJ1-5|-|-|TRBV29-1
TGCAGCGTTGTGGTTAGGGGTGGAAGCAATCAGCCCCAGCATTTT
CSVVVRGGSNQPQHF
>TRBJ2-7|-|TRBD1|TRBV6-5
TGTGCCAGCAGGAGGACAGGGGCCTACGAGCAGTACTTC
CASRRTGAYEQYF
>TRBJ1-6|once|-|TRBV5-1
TGCGCCAGCAGCTCATCTCAGGGATATAAGGATTCAGCCCTCCACTTT
CASSSSQGYKDSALHF
>TRBJ1-1|-|TRBD1|TRBV27
TGTGCCAGCAGAGCCCATTCAACGACAGGGGATCGAGGGATCACTGAAGCTTTCTTT
CASRAHSTTGDRGITEAFF
>TRBJ2-1|-|TRBD1|TRBV19
TGTGCCAGCGACAGGGGCTACTACAATGAGCAGTTCTTC
CASDRGYYNEQFF
>TRBJ1-2|-|-|TRBV19
TGTGCCAGTAGTTTGGGAGGTAGTGGCTACACCTTC
CASSLGGSGYTF